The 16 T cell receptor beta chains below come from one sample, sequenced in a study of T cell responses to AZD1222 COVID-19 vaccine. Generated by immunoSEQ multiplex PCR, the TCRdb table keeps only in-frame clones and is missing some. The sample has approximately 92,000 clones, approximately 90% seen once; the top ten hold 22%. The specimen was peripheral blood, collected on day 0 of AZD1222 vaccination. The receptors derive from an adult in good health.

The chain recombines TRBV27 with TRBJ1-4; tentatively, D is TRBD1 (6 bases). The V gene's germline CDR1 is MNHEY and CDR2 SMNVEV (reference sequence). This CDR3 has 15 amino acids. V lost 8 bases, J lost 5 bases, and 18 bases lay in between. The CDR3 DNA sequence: TGTGCCAGCGGAAAAGACAGGCTGGAAAATGAAAAACTGTTTTTT. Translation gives CASGKDRLENEKLFF. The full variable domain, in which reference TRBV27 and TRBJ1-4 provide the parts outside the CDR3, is EAQVTQNPRYLITVTGKKLTVTCSQNMNHEYMSWYRQDPGLGLRQIYYSMNVEVTDKGDVPEGYKVSRKEKRNFPLILESPSPNQTSLYFCASGKDRLENEKLFFGSGTQLSVL.

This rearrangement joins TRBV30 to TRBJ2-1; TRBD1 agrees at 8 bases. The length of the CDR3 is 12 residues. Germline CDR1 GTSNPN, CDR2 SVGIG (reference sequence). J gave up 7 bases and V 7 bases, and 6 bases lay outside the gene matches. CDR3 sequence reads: CASQGAVNEQFF. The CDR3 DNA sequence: TGTGCCTCGCAGGGGGCGGTGAATGAGCAGTTCTTC. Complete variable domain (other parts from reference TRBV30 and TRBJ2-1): SQTIHQWPATLVQPVGSPLSLECTVEGTSNPNLYWYRQAAGRGLQLLFYSVGIGQISSEVPQNLSASRPQDRQFILSSKKLLLSDSGFYLCASQGAVNEQFFGPGTRLTVL.

The CDR3 spells CASSLLQGTNEKLFF. CDR3 DNA sequence: TGTGCCAGCAGCCTCCTTCAGGGAACTAATGAAAAACTGTTTTTT. This chain connects TRBV7-2 to TRBJ1-4; weak D call: TRBD1 (5 bases). This CDR3 region has 15 residues. Trimming removed 5 bases at V and 1 base at J, with 11 bases between. The germline V gene has CDR1 SGHTA and CDR2 FQGNSA.

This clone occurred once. CDR3 bases: TGTGCCAGCAAGTCCAACTATGGCTACACCTTC. This codes for CASKSNYGYTF. The chain joins TRBV12-3 or TRBV12-4 to TRBJ1-2; D remains ambiguous. V gave up 7 bases and J gave up 2 bases, with 5 bases separating them. The CDR3 totals 11 residues.

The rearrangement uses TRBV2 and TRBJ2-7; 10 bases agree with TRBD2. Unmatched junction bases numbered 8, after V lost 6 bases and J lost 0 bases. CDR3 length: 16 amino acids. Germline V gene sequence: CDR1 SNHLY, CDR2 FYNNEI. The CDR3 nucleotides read TGTGCCAGCAGGACCATAGCGGGGGGCAACTCCTACGAGCAGTACTTC. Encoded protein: CASRTIAGGNSYEQYF.

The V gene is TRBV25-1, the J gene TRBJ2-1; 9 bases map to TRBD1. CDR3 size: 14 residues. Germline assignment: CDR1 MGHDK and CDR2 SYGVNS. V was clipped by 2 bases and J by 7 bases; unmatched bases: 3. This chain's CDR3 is CASSEGTGWNEQFF. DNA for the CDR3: TGTGCCAGCAGTGAAGGGACAGGGTGGAATGAGCAGTTCTTC.

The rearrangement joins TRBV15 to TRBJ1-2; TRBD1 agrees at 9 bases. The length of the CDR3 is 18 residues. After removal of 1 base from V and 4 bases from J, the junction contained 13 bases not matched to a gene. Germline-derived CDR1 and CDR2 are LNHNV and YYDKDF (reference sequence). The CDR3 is CATSRGGTGLLPSYGYTF. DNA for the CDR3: TGTGCCACCAGCAGAGGTGGGACAGGGCTACTCCCCTCCTATGGCTACACCTTC.

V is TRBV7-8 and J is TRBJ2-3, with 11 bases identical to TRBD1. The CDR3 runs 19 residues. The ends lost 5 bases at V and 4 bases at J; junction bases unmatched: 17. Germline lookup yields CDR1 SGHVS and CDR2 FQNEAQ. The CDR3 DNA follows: TGTGCCAGCAGCCCAGACACCGGGACAGGGGGGTTAAGCGCAGATACGCAGTATTTT. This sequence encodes CASSPDTGTGGLSADTQYF.

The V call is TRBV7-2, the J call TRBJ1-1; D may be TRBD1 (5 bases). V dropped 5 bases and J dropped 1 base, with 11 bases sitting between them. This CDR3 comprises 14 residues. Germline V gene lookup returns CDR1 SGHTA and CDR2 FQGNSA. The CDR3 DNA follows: TGTGCCAGCAGCCCCTCAGGGACGAACACTGAAGCTTTCTTT. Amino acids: CASSPSGTNTEAFF.

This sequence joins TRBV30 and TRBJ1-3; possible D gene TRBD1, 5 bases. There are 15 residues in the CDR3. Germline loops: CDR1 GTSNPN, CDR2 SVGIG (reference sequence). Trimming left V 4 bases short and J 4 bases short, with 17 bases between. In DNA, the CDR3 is TGTGCCTGGACTACTTGGGGGGTCCGAGGAAACACCATATATTTT. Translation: CAWTTWGVRGNTIYF.

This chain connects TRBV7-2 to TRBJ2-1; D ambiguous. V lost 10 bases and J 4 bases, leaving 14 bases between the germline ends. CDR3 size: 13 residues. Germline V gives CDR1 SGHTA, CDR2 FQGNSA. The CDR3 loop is CATNSRFYNEQFF. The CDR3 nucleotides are TGTGCCACGAACTCACGTTTTTACAATGAGCAGTTCTTC. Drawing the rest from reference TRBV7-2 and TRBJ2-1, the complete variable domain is GAGVSQSPSNKVTEKGKDVELRCDPISGHTALYWYRQSLGQGLEFLIYFQGNSAPDKSGLPSDRFSAERTGGSVSTLTIQRTQQEDSAVYLCATNSRFYNEQFFGPGTRLTVL.

DNA for the CDR3: TGCGCCAGCAGTTCAGTCCCGGACAGGGAGGAGACCCAGTACTTC. Protein product: CASSSVPDREETQYF. The chain employs TRBV5-1 and TRBJ2-5, with TRBD1 identical over 8 bases. CDR3 length: 15 amino acids. Per germline, CDR1 SGHRS and CDR2 YFSETQ. The V gene end was trimmed by 5 bases and the J gene end by 5 bases; junction bases not matched to a gene: 11.

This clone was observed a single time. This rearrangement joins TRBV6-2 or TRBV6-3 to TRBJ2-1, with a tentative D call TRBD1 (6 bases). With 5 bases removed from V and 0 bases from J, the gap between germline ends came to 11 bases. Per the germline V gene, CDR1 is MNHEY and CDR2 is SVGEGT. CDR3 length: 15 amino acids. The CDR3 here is CASSTYRVSYNEQFF. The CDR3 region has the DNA TGTGCCAGCAGTACCTACAGGGTCTCCTACAATGAGCAGTTCTTC.

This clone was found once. This CDR3 reads CASSVAAGQQETQYF. The CDR3 DNA reads TGTGCCAGCAGCGTAGCGGCTGGACAGCAAGAGACCCAGTACTTC. The chain couples TRBV9 to TRBJ2-5, with D possibly matching TRBD1 (6 bases). This CDR3 region has 15 residues. Germline lookup yields CDR1 SGDLS and CDR2 YYNGEE. The V and J ends lost 0 bases and 2 bases respectively, with 11 bases between them.

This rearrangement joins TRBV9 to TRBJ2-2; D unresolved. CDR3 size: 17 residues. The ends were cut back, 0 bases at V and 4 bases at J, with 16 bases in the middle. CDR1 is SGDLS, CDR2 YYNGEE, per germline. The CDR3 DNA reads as TGTGCCAGCAGCGTAGACGTATTCGCGCTAGGCACCGGGGAGCTGTTTTTT. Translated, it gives CASSVDVFALGTGELFF.

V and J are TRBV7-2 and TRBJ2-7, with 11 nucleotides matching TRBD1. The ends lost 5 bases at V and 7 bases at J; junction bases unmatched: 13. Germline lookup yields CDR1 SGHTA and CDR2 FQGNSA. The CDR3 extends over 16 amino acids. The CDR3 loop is CASSLTGTGGLKEQYF. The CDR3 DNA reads TGTGCCAGCAGCCTCACCGGGACAGGGGGTCTTAAAGAGCAGTACTTC.